The 18 T cell receptor beta chains reported below all come from one sample, sequenced in a study of blood T cell repertoires in COVID-19. The method was immunoSEQ multiplex PCR; TCRdb's version includes in-frame clones alone and lacks a portion of them. The sample has just over 650,000 clones; 85% to 90% are singletons. The sequenced sample consisted of peripheral blood. The receptor source for this set is a woman under 30 with acute or convalescent COVID-19.

As concerns this clone: Other DNA sequences of this sample code for an identical CDR3. The rearrangement uses TRBV7-2 and TRBJ1-1, with 8 bases fitting TRBD1. Trimming cost V 5 bases and J 4 bases; bases outside gene matches: 6. Looked up from germline, CDR1 is SGHTA and CDR2 is FQGNSA. CDR3 length: 14 amino acids. The CDR3 region has the DNA TGTGCCAGCAGCCCAACAGGGGGAGGCACTGAAGCTTTCTTT. Its protein product is CASSPTGGGTEAFF. The full variable domain, rest sourced from reference TRBV7-2 and TRBJ1-1, is GAGVSQSPSNKVTEKGKDVELRCDPISGHTALYWYRQSLGQGLEFLIYFQGNSAPDKSGLPSDRFSAERTGGSVSTLTIQRTQQEDSAVYLCASSPTGGGTEAFFGQGTRLTVV.

The chain joins TRBV11-2 to TRBJ1-2; TRBD1 matches at 9 bases. The V gene end was trimmed by 5 bases and the J gene end by 2 bases; junction bases not matched to a gene: 3. The CDR3 covers 14 residues. Germline V gene lookup returns CDR1 SGHAT and CDR2 FQNNGV. The CDR3, as DNA: TGTGCCAGCAGCCCGGGGACAGGGAACTATGGCTACACCTTC. Its protein is CASSPGTGNYGYTF.

V is TRBV7-9 and J is TRBJ2-1, with TRBD1 identical over 11 bases. With V trimmed by 5 bases and J by 9 bases, 6 bases remained unmatched. Germline V gene sequence: CDR1 SEHNR, CDR2 FQNEAQ (reference sequence). The CDR3 is 14 amino acids. DNA of the CDR3: TGTGCCAGCAGCCCTAGTGGGACAGGGGGTGAGCAGTTCTTC. This sequence encodes CASSPSGTGGEQFF.

CDR3 in amino acids: CASSLEGRSTYEQYF. The CDR3 nucleotides read TGTGCCAGCAGCTTGGAAGGCAGGTCAACCTACGAGCAGTACTTC. The chain joins TRBV5-4 to TRBJ2-7; D is unclear. V was shortened by 0 bases and J by 2 bases, with 12 bases between the two germline ends. The CDR3 contains 15 residues. CDR1 and CDR2 from the germline V gene are SGHNT and YYREEE (reference sequence).

The chain has TRBV29-1 and TRBJ1-3, with no clear D. V dropped 4 bases and J dropped 2 bases, with 6 bases sitting between them. Germline V gene sequence: CDR1 SQVTM, CDR2 ANQGSEA. The CDR3 runs to 12 residues. CDR3 nucleotides: TGCAGCGTTGCCTCCGCTGGAAACACCATATATTTT. Encoded protein: CSVASAGNTIYF.

The V call is TRBV7-2, the J call TRBJ2-3; D is perhaps TRBD2 (6 bases). V lost 5 bases and J lost 5, with 14 bases in between. This CDR3 is 14 amino acids long. CDR1 is SGHTA and CDR2 is FQGNSA in the germline V gene. DNA for the CDR3: TGTGCCAGCAGCCCGCGGCGGGGTGAAGATACGCAGTATTTT. Translated, it gives CASSPRRGEDTQYF.

V gene TRBV12-3 or TRBV12-4 combines with J gene TRBJ1-1; 7 bases fit TRBD1. Trimming took 7 bases from V and 7 from J; bases not matched to a gene: 9. The CDR3 is 13 residues long. The chain's CDR3 is CASNLRRDSEAFF. The CDR3 nucleotides read TGTGCCAGCAACCTGCGCCGGGACAGTGAAGCTTTCTTT.

The chain is built from TRBV28 and TRBJ1-4; D may be TRBD1 (5 bases). Per germline, CDR1 MDHEN and CDR2 SYDVKM. Trimming took 5 bases from V and 4 from J, leaving 14 bases between them. This CDR3 is built from 15 residues. The CDR3 coding sequence is TGTGCCAGCAGTCAGACGGGACTGAGTAATGAAAAACTGTTTTTT. Translating it yields CASSQTGLSNEKLFF. The full variable domain, completed using reference TRBV28 and TRBJ1-4, is DVKVTQSSRYLVKRTGEKVFLECVQDMDHENMFWYRQDPGLGLRLIYFSYDVKMKEKGDIPEGYSVSREKKERFSLILESASTNQTSMYLCASSQTGLSNEKLFFGSGTQLSVL.

This clone appeared once. The CDR3 nucleotides are TGCGCCAGCAGCCCGGGACAGGGGGCGAGTGAAGCTTTCTTT. The encoded protein is CASSPGQGASEAFF. The V gene is TRBV4-3, the J gene TRBJ1-1; the match to TRBD1 covers 12 bases. V lost 4 bases, J lost 7 bases, and 4 bases stayed unmatched. Germline V gene sequence: CDR1 LGHNA, CDR2 YSLEER. The CDR3 is 14 residues long.

The rearrangement uses TRBV7-3 and TRBJ2-3; TRBD2 matches 7 bases. The CDR3 has 13 amino acids. With V trimmed by 11 bases and J by 2 bases, 7 bases remained unmatched. Germline CDR1 SGHTA, CDR2 FQGTGA. The CDR3 spells CAWAGTTTDTQYF. The CDR3 DNA reads as TGTGCCTGGGCGGGGACTACCACAGATACGCAGTATTTT. The full variable domain, in which reference TRBV7-3 and TRBJ2-3 provide the parts outside the CDR3, is GAGVSQTPSNKVTEKGKYVELRCDPISGHTALYWYRQSLGQGPEFLIYFQGTGAADDSGLPNDRFFAVRPEGSVSTLKIQRTERGDSAVYLCAWAGTTTDTQYFGPGTRLTVL.

As DNA, the CDR3 is TGCGCCAGCAGCAACACAGGGACTGAAGCTTTCTTT. Its translation is CASSNTGTEAFF. The chain is built from TRBV5-1 and TRBJ1-1, with D tentatively TRBD1 (6 bases). This CDR3 is built from 12 residues. Trimming took 4 bases from V and 5 from J, leaving 9 bases between them. In germline, CDR1 is SGHRS, CDR2 YFSETQ.

V is TRBV5-1 and J is TRBJ2-5, with D perhaps TRBD2 (6 bases). V was cut by 4 bases and J by 1 base, with 11 bases left in between. Germline CDR1 and CDR2: SGHRS and YFSETQ. This CDR3 has 14 amino acids. The CDR3 spells CASSLWTIQETQYF. DNA for the CDR3: TGCGCCAGCAGCCTATGGACTATCCAAGAGACCCAGTACTTC.

This chain joins TRBV5-1 and TRBJ2-1; D remains ambiguous. With 4 bases removed from V and 7 bases from J, the gap between germline ends came to 15 bases. The length of the CDR3 is 14 residues. Germline V gene lookup returns CDR1 SGHRS and CDR2 YFSETQ. Here the CDR3 reads CASSLLPNSNEQFF. The CDR3 DNA is TGCGCCAGCAGCCTCCTCCCGAACTCAAATGAGCAGTTCTTC.

This clone was detected a few times. The V and J genes are TRBV5-1 and TRBJ2-1; D unresolved. Trimming removed 0 bases at V and 9 bases at J, with 4 bases between. Germline CDR1 and CDR2: SGHRS and YFSETQ. The CDR3 has 11 amino acids. The CDR3 DNA reads TGCGCCAGCAGCTTGGGAGGTGAGCAGTTCTTC. Protein sequence: CASSLGGEQFF.

The chain joins TRBV7-2 to TRBJ2-5; weak D call: TRBD1 (5 bases). CDR1 is SGHTA and CDR2 is FQGNSA in the germline V gene. V was trimmed by 4 bases and J by 1 base, leaving 16 bases between them. The length of the CDR3 is 16 residues. This CDR3 reads CASSSGGQGSQETQYF. The CDR3, as DNA: TGTGCCAGCAGCTCGGGTGGGCAGGGAAGCCAAGAGACCCAGTACTTC.

The chain is built from TRBV13 and TRBJ2-1; 11 bases are shared with TRBD2. This CDR3 is built from 15 residues. With 0 bases clipped from V and 8 bases from J, the junction kept 3 bases outside the gene matches. Germline V gene sequence: CDR1 PRHDT, CDR2 FYEKMQ (reference sequence). This CDR3 is CASSLGLAGGHEQFF. The CDR3 DNA sequence: TGTGCCAGCAGCTTAGGCCTAGCGGGGGGCCATGAGCAGTTCTTC. Combining the CDR3 with reference TRBV13 and TRBJ2-1 gives the whole variable domain AAGVIQSPRHLIKEKRETATLKCYPIPRHDTVYWYQQGPGQDPQFLISFYEKMQSDKGSIPDRFSAQQFSDYHSELNMSSLELGDSALYFCASSLGLAGGHEQFFGPGTRLTVL.

This sequence joins TRBV9 and TRBJ2-2; 10 bases line up with TRBD2. Per germline, CDR1 SGDLS and CDR2 YYNGEE. This CDR3 contains 16 residues. After removal of 4 bases from V and 5 bases from J, the junction contained 8 bases not matched to a gene. The CDR3 DNA sequence: TGTGCCAGCAGCCCCCCGCTAGCGGGGGCAACCGGGGAGCTGTTTTTT. Its protein product is CASSPPLAGATGELFF.

The V gene is TRBV19, the J gene TRBJ1-2; D may be TRBD1 (6 bases). This CDR3 is 13 amino acids long. Germline CDR1 and CDR2: LNHDA and SQIVND (reference sequence). Trimming removed 5 bases from V and 7 bases from J, with 14 bases in between. The CDR3 nucleotides are TGTGCCAGTAGTGCCGACAGGAGGCTTGGCTACACCTTC. Protein: CASSADRRLGYTF.